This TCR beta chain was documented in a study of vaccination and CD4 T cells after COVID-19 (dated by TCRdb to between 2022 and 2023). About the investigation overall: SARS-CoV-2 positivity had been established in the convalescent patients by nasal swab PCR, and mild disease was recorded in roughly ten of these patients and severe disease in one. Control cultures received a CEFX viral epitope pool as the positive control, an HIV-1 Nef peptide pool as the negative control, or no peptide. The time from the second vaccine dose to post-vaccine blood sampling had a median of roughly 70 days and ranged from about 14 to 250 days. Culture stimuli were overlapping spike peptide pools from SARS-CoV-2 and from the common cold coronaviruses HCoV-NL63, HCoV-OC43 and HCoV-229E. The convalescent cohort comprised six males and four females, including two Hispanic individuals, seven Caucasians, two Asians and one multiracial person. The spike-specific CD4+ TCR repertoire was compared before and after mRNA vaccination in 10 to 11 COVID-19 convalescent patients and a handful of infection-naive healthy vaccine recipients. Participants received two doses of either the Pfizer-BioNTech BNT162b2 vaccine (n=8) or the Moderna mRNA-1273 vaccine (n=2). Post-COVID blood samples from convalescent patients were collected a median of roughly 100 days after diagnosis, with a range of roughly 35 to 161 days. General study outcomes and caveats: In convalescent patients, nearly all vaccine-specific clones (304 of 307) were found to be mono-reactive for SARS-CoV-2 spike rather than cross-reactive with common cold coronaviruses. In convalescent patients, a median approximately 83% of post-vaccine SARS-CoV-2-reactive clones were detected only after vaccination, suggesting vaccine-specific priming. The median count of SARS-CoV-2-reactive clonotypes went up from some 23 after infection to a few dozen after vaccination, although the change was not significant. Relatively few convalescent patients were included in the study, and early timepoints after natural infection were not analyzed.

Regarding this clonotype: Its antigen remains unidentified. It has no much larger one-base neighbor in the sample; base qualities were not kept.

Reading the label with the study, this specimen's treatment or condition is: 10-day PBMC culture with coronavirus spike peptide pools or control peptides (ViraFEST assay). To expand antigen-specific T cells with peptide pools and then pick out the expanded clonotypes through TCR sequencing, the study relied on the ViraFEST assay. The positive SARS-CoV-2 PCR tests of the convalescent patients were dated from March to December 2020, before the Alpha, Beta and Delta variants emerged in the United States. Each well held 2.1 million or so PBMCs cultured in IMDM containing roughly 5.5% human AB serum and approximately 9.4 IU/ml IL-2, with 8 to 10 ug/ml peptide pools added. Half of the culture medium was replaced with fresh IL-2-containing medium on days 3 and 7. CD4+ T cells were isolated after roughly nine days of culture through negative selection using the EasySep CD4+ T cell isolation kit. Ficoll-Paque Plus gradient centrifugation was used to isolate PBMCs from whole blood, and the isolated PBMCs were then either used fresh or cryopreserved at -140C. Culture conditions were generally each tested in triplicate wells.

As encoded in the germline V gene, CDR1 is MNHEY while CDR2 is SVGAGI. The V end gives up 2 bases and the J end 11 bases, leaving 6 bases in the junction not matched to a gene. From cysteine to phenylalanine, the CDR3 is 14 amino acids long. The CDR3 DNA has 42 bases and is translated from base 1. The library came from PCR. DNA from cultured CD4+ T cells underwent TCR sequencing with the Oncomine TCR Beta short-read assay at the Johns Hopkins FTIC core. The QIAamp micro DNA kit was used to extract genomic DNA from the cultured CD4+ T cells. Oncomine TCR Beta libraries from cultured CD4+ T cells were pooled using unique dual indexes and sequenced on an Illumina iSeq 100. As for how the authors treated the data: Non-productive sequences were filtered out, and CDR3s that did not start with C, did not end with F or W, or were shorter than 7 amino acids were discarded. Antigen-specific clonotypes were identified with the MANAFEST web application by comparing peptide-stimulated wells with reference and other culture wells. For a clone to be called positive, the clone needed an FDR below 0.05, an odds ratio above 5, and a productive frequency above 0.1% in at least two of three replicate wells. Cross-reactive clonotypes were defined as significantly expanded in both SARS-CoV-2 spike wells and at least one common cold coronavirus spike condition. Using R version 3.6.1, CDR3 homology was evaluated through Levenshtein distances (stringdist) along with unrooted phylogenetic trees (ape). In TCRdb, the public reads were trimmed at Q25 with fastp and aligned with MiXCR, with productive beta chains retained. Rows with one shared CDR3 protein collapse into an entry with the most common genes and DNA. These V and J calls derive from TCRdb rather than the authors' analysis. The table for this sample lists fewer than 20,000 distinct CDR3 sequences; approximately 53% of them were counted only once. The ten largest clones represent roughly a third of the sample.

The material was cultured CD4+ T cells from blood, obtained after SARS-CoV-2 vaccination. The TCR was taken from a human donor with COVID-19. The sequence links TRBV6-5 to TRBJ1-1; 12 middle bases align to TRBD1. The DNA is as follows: TGTGCCAGCAGTTACCACGGGACAGGGGGCGGGGCTTTCTTT. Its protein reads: CASSYHGTGGGAFF.